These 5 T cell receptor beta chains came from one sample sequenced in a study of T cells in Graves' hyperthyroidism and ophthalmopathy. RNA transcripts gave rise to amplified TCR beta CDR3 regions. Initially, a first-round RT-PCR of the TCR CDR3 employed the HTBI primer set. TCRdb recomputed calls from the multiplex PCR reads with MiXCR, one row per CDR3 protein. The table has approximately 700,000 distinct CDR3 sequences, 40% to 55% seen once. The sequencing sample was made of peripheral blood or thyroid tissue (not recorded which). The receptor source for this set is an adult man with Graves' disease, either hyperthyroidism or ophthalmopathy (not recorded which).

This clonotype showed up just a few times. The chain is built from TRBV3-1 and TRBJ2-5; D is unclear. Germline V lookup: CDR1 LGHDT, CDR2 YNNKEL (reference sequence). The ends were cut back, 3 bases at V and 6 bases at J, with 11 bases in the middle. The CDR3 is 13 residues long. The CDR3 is CASSHESEQTQYF. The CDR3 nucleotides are TGTGCCAGCAGCCATGAAAGTGAGCAGACCCAGTACTTC.

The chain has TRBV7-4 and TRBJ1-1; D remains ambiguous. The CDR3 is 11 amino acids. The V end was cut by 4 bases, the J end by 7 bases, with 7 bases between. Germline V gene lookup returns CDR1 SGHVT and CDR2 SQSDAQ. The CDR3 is CASSSTFEAFF. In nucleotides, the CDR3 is TGTGCCAGCAGCTCTACATTTGAAGCTTTCTTT. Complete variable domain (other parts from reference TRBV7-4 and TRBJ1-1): GAGVSQSPRYKVAKRGRDVALRCDSISGHVTLYWYRQTLGQGSEVLTYSQSDAQRDKSGRPSGRFSAERPERSVSTLKIQRTEQGDSAVYLCASSSTFEAFFGQGTRLTVV.

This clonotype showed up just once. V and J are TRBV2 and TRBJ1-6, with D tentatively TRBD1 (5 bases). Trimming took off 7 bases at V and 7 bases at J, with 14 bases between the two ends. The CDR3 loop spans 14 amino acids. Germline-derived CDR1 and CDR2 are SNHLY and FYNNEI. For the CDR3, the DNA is TGTGCCAGCACTCAGGGACGGGAGAATTCACCCCTCCACTTT. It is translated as CASTQGRENSPLHF.

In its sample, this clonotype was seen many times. The CDR3 reads CASMGRGSMNTEAFF. The CDR3 DNA reads as TGTGCCAGCATGGGCAGAGGGTCCATGAACACTGAAGCTTTCTTT. The chain employs TRBV2 and TRBJ1-1; D unresolved. Trimming took off 7 bases at V and 0 bases at J, with 15 bases between the two ends. The CDR3 covers 15 residues. The V gene's germline CDR1 is SNHLY and CDR2 FYNNEI. Full variable domain (rest looked up from reference TRBV2 and TRBJ1-1): EPEVTQTPSHQVTQMGQEVILRCVPISNHLYFYWYRQILGQKVEFLVSFYNNEISEKSEIFDDQFSVERPDGSNFTLKIRSTKLEDSAMYFCASMGRGSMNTEAFFGQGTRLTVV.

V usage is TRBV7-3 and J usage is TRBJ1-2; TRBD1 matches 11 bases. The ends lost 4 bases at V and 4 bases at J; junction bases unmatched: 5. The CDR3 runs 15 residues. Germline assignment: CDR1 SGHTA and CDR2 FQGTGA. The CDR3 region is CASSSDRGLGYGYTF. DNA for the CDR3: TGTGCCAGCAGCTCGGACAGGGGGCTAGGCTATGGCTACACCTTC.